The clone carrying this TCR beta chain was detected only a few times. What it binds is unknown. Orbital computed tomography, together with clinical symptoms, serum thyroxine, TRAb and thyroid ultrasound, was used for diagnosis. Someone took the PBMCs out of 9.5 to 10 ml of fresh peripheral blood. The source of the sample is a study of Graves' ophthalmopathy and Graves' hyperthyroidism. Study-level results: Both a roughly 65% sensitivity and an approximately 79% specificity characterized the model's predictions of ophthalmopathy progression. Blood also contained most of the expanded thyroid clonotypes above 0.001 frequency.

The CDR3 extends over 12 amino acids. The germline CDR1 and CDR2 sequences are DFQATT and SNEGSKA (reference sequence). Trimming removed 7 bases from V and 0 bases from J, with 9 bases in between. Transcripts of RNA were the source for amplifying TCR beta CDR3 regions. Scientists carried out first-round RT-PCR using HTBI primers and then a second-round multiplex PCR. TCRdb fed the multiplex PCR reads into MiXCR, producing one record per CDR3 protein. The sample holds some 750,000 distinct CDR3 sequences, 40% seen once. This receptor was identified in an adult man with Graves' ophthalmopathy. The chain couples TRBV20-1 to TRBJ2-5, with D uncertain. The sample consisted of peripheral blood. The CDR3: CSGSPNQETQYF. The DNA for the CDR3 is TGCAGTGGGTCACCAAACCAAGAGACCCAGTACTTC.